These 27 T cell receptor beta chains originate from one sample sequenced in a study of spatial heterogeneity in lung cancer. One entry per CDR3 protein, called by TCRdb with MiXCR from the 5' RACE reads. The data show approximately 1,000 distinct CDR3 sequences, with 27% seen just once and around 18% held by the top ten. The time point denotes: sample taken at primary tumor resection. Whole RNA, which was extracted from tumor, nontumor lung tissue or frozen PBMC, was sequenced without any cell sorting. Here the sequenced sample was PBMCs, taken at surgery. The origin of the receptors is a female donor with early-stage non-small cell lung cancer.

As for this clonotype: The library was built for alpha chains, so this beta chain is an off-target read and its size means little. This chain links TRBV5-3 with TRBJ2-7; maybe TRBD2 (5 bases). TRBV5-3 is an ORF for which the function is uncertain. The length of the CDR3 is 14 residues. The V end was cut by 3 bases, the J end by 3 bases, with 13 bases between. CDR3 coding DNA: TGTGCCAGAAGCTACGCCGGACGGGGCTACGAGCAGTACGTC. This encodes CARSYAGRGYEQYV.

By share, this clonotype counts as large. The library was built for alpha chains, so this beta chain is an off-target read and its size means little. The chain joins TRBV5-1 to TRBJ2-2, with a tentative D call TRBD2 (5 bases). The CDR3 extends over 14 amino acids. Germline V gene data show CDR1 as SGHRS and CDR2 as YFSETQ. Trimming took off 3 bases at V and 6 bases at J, with 12 bases between the two ends. The CDR3 DNA follows: TGCGCCAGCAGCTCCCGGGTAGCGTCCGGGGAGCTGTTTTTT. Amino acid sequence: CASSSRVASGELFF.

Notes on this clonotype: Since it is a stray read in a library aimed at alpha chains, this beta chain has a size that is not meaningful. The genes are TRBV20-1 and TRBJ2-1; the D gene is possibly TRBD1 (6 bases). Germline values: CDR1 DFQATT, CDR2 SNEGSKA (reference sequence). V lost 5 bases to trimming and J lost 4 bases, with 18 bases between them. The CDR3 spans 15 residues. The CDR3 region has the DNA TGCAGTGCTTCCCTTCCCGGGACATTTTACAATGAGCAGTTCTTC. This codes for CSASLPGTFYNEQFF.

This clonotype qualifies as hyperexpanded. This beta chain is an off-target read within a library intended for alpha chains, so its frequency means little. The gene calls are TRBV9 and TRBJ2-7, with no clear D. V was pared by 3 bases and J by 7 bases, with 8 bases between. Germline V CDR1 and CDR2: SGDLS, YYNGEE. This CDR3 comprises 11 residues. In DNA, the CDR3 is TGTGCCAGCAGCGATAGCAGGGAGCAGTACTTC. Translation: CASSDSREQYF.

Details on this clonotype: The library was built for alpha chains, so this beta chain is an off-target read and its size means little. The DNA for the CDR3 is TGTGCCAGCAGTGAAGACTCTCTGAACACCGGGGAGCTGTTTTTT. It is translated as CASSEDSLNTGELFF. J is TRBJ2-2 and V is TRBV2; D uncertain. CDR3 length: 15 amino acids. Germline CDR1 reads SNHLY; CDR2 reads FYNNEI. Trimming removed 1 base from V and 1 base from J, with 7 bases in between. Using reference TRBV2 and TRBJ2-2 for the parts outside the CDR3, the full variable domain is EPEVTQTPSHQVTQMGQEVILRCVPISNHLYFYWYRQILGQKVEFLVSFYNNEISEKSEIFDDQFSVERPDGSNFTLKIRSTKLEDSAMYFCASSEDSLNTGELFFGEGSRLTVL.

Remarks on this clonotype: Little can be read into the size of this beta chain, an off-target read in a library designed for alpha chains. The CDR3 loop reads CASSDTTRGTGDTQYF. In nucleotides, the CDR3 is TGTGCCAGCAGCGACACGACTAGGGGTACAGGAGATACGCAGTATTTT. The rearrangement uses TRBV11-2 and TRBJ2-3; a weak D match, TRBD2 (6 bases). The CDR3 spans 16 residues. Trimming removed 5 bases from V and 5 bases from J, with 20 bases in between. Germline loops: CDR1 SGHAT, CDR2 FQNNGV. Together with reference TRBV11-2 and TRBJ2-3, the CDR3 gives the full variable domain: EAGVAQSPRYKIIEKRQSVAFWCNPISGHATLYWYQQILGQGPKLLIQFQNNGVVDDSQLPKDRFSAERLKGVDSTLKIQPAKLEDSAVYLCASSDTTRGTGDTQYFGPGTRLTVL.

In the case of this clonotype: The library was designed around alpha chains, so this beta chain is a stray read whose abundance carries little weight. The rearrangement links TRBV7-9 to TRBJ1-5; TRBD1 aligns across 9 bases. The V gene's germline CDR1 is SEHNR and CDR2 FQNEAQ (reference sequence). Trimming took 1 base from V and 1 from J; bases not matched to a gene: 5. This CDR3 comprises 17 residues. The CDR3 sequence: CASSLDWTGESNQPQHF. For the CDR3, the DNA is TGTGCCAGCAGCTTAGACTGGACAGGGGAAAGCAATCAGCCCCAGCATTTT.

Worth noting for this clonotype: For a library built for alpha chains, this beta chain is a stray read; little rests on its size. This chain joins TRBV29-1 and TRBJ2-7, with D perhaps TRBD1 (5 bases). The germline V gene has CDR1 SQVTM and CDR2 ANQGSEA. The V gene lost 6 bases and the J gene lost 2 bases, with 8 bases spanning the gap. The CDR3 loop spans 11 amino acids. CDR3 nucleotides: TGCAGCGTGGAACAGGCCTACGAGCAGTACTTC. This translates into CSVEQAYEQYF.

The table lists this clonotype with a few counts. This beta chain was picked up by a library intended for alpha chains and is off target, so its count carries little meaning. The gene calls are TRBV20-1 and TRBJ1-5; perhaps TRBD1 as D (6 bases). The CDR3 covers 13 residues. The germline V gene encodes CDR1 DFQATT and CDR2 SNEGSKA (reference sequence). V was shortened by 4 bases and J by 2 bases, with 9 bases between the two germline ends. CDR3 protein: CSATGDGNQPQHF. The CDR3 region has the DNA TGCAGTGCTACAGGGGATGGCAATCAGCCCCAGCATTTT.

There are a few counts of this clonotype. This beta chain came through as a stray read in a library set up for alpha chains, and its size says little. The genes are TRBV5-4 and TRBJ2-4, with TRBD2 matching 12 bases. Germline assignment: CDR1 SGHNT and CDR2 YYREEE (reference sequence). Trimming cost V 1 base and J 7 bases; bases outside gene matches: 9. The CDR3 has 17 residues. CDR3 loop: CASSLTPSGGASNIQYF. The CDR3 DNA reads as TGTGCCAGCAGCTTGACCCCTAGCGGGGGGGCCTCGAACATTCAGTACTTC.

In its sample, this clonotype ranks as large (0.1 to 1%). As an off-target read in a library built for alpha chains, this beta chain has a frequency of little significance. V gene TRBV27 combines with J gene TRBJ2-5, with TRBD1 matching over 8 bases. Looked up from germline, CDR1 is MNHEY and CDR2 is SMNVEV (reference sequence). Unmatched junction bases numbered 9, after V lost 6 bases and J lost 6 bases. CDR3 length: 14 amino acids. CDR3 nucleotides: TGTGCCAGCAGCAGAGACAGGGGCGGGCAGACCCAGTACTTC. Its translation: CASSRDRGGQTQYF.

A word on this clonotype: As an off-target read in a library built for alpha chains, this beta chain has a frequency of little significance. The chain combines TRBV20-1 with TRBJ2-1; 7 bases are shared with TRBD2. V lost 6 bases to trimming and J lost 7 bases; unmatched junction nucleotides: 15. This CDR3 spans 15 amino acids. The germline CDR1 and CDR2 sequences are DFQATT and SNEGSKA (reference sequence). CDR3 loop: CSANPDRGRVNEQFF. For the CDR3, the DNA is TGCAGTGCAAACCCTGACCGCGGGAGAGTGAATGAGCAGTTCTTC.

This clonotype was observed a few times. Because the library targeted alpha chains, this beta chain is an off-target read whose size means little. This rearrangement joins TRBV11-3 to TRBJ2-1; D remains ambiguous. Germline CDR1 and CDR2: SGHNT and YENEEA. The CDR3 is 12 amino acids. V dropped 2 bases and J dropped 10 bases, with 9 bases sitting between them. The CDR3 bases are TGTGCCAGCAGCTTAAACTCCGGGGAGCAGTTCTTC. Translated: CASSLNSGEQFF.

A word on this clonotype: The size of this beta chain means little, since it is a stray read in a library made for alpha chains. CDR3 coding DNA: TGTGCCAGCAAAATCGGAAATATGAACACTGAAGCTTTCTTT. Translation gives CASKIGNMNTEAFF. V and J are TRBV27 and TRBJ1-1; D is undetermined. Between the trimmed V and J ends, which lost 7 bases and 0 bases, there was a span of 12 bases. Germline CDR1 and CDR2: MNHEY and SMNVEV (reference sequence). CDR3 length equals 14 residues.

By sample fraction, this clonotype is large. This beta chain turned up in a library designed for alpha chains; as an off-target read, its abundance says little. The chain employs TRBV2 and TRBJ2-5; D remains unclear. Germline CDR1 and CDR2: SNHLY and FYNNEI. V was shortened by 6 bases and J by 3 bases, with 8 bases between the two germline ends. The CDR3 is made up of 12 amino acids. The CDR3 DNA sequence: TGTGCCAGCAGCTTTACGGAAGAGACCCAGTACTTC. Translating it yields CASSFTEETQYF.

This clonotype occurred a few times. Since it is a stray read in a library aimed at alpha chains, this beta chain has a size that is not meaningful. The chain uses TRBV6-1 and TRBJ1-6; no reliable D call. The CDR3 sequence is 14 residues long. The V and J ends lost 7 bases and 9 bases respectively, with 16 bases between them. Per the germline V gene, CDR1 is MNHNS and CDR2 is SASEGT. In DNA form, the CDR3 reads TGTGCCAGCACGGGAGTCGGGGATGGTTCACCCCTCCACTTT. This codes for CASTGVGDGSPLHF.

This clonotype was counted only a few times. This beta chain came through as a stray read in a library set up for alpha chains, and its size says little. V usage is TRBV7-9 and J usage is TRBJ2-7; possibly TRBD1 or TRBD2 for D (5 bases each). V dropped 4 bases and J dropped 3 bases, with 13 bases sitting between them. CDR3 length: 14 residues. CDR1 is SEHNR and CDR2 is FQNEAQ in the germline V gene (reference sequence). The CDR3 DNA reads as TGTGCCAGCAGCTCCCGGGACGGCAGCTACGAGCAGTACTTC. Its protein product is CASSSRDGSYEQYF.

In its sample, this clonotype was seen a few times. The library was prepared for alpha chains; this beta chain is a stray read, so its frequency means little. The V gene is TRBV20-1, the J gene TRBJ2-7; TRBD1 might be the D (8 bases). Germline V gene lookup returns CDR1 DFQATT and CDR2 SNEGSKA (reference sequence). The CDR3 extends over 14 amino acids. The V gene lost 6 bases and the J gene lost 0 bases, with 15 bases spanning the gap. CDR3 DNA sequence: TGCAGTGCACCTAACAGGGGGGGCTCCTACGAGCAGTACTTC. Translating gives CSAPNRGGSYEQYF.

Turning to this clonotype: For a library built for alpha chains, this beta chain is a stray read; little rests on its size. The chain joins TRBV5-8 to TRBJ2-3, with D perhaps assigned TRBD1 or TRBD2 (6 bases each). The CDR3 is made up of 15 amino acids. In germline, CDR1 is SGHTS, CDR2 YDEGEE. The V end was cut by 1 base, the J end by 0 bases, with 9 bases between. As DNA, the CDR3 is TGTGCCAGCAGCTTGAGGGGGACTAGCACAGATACGCAGTATTTT. Amino acids: CASSLRGTSTDTQYF.

Concerning this clonotype itself: A library prepared for alpha chains yielded this beta chain as an off-target read; its size is of little meaning. This chain uses TRBV14 with TRBJ2-1; TRBD1 matches at 8 bases. The V gene's germline CDR1 is SGHDN and CDR2 FVKESK. Trimming removed 0 bases from V and 5 bases from J; junction bases left unmatched: 6. The CDR3 runs to 16 residues. CDR3 nucleotides: TGTGCCAGCAGCCAAGATCCAGGACAGGGTGACAATGAGCAGTTCTTC. It yields the protein CASSQDPGQGDNEQFF.

Judged by abundance, this clonotype is large (0.1 to 1%). This beta chain turned up in a library designed for alpha chains; as an off-target read, its abundance says little. The genes are TRBV13 and TRBJ2-1, with D possibly TRBD2 on 5 matching bases. The CDR3 is 14 residues long. Germline V gives CDR1 PRHDT, CDR2 FYEKMQ (reference sequence). Trimming left V 6 bases short and J 7 bases short, with 16 bases between. CDR3 sequence reads: CASSSDSDRNEQFF. CDR3 bases: TGTGCCAGCAGTTCGGACTCTGATAGAAATGAGCAGTTCTTC.

For this clonotype: This beta chain is off target for a library built for alpha chains, so its abundance means little. The chain uses TRBV5-6 and TRBJ1-1; TRBD1 matches 12 bases. Germline CDR1 and CDR2: SGHDT and YYEEEE. V was clipped by 4 bases and J by 6 bases; unmatched bases: 7. The CDR3 has 15 amino acids. In DNA, the CDR3 is TGTGCCAGCAGCCCGGGGGACAGGGGGCTGTCTGAAGCTTTCTTT. It is translated as CASSPGDRGLSEAFF.

This clonotype has more than one count but fewer than ten. This beta chain is an unintended read in a library built for alpha chains; its size means little. The chain uses TRBV27 and TRBJ2-1; 11 positions match TRBD2. Trimming removed 5 bases from V and 8 bases from J; junction bases left unmatched: 11. Germline V gene sequence: CDR1 MNHEY, CDR2 SMNVEV (reference sequence). There are 16 residues in the CDR3. The chain's CDR3 is CASSPLSGRAKDEQFF. For the CDR3, the DNA is TGTGCCAGCAGTCCCCTTAGCGGGAGGGCCAAGGATGAGCAGTTCTTC.

Points on this clonotype: A library prepared for alpha chains yielded this beta chain as an off-target read; its size is of little meaning. The chain is built from TRBV27 and TRBJ2-1; 11 nucleotides agree with TRBD2. The germline V gene encodes CDR1 MNHEY and CDR2 SMNVEV (reference sequence). The length of the CDR3 is 15 residues. The junction had 9 bases not matched to a gene; V was cut back by 10 bases and J by 4 bases. CDR3 DNA sequence: TGTGCCACCGAACCGACTAGCGGGACTTACAATGAGCAGTTCTTC. Protein sequence: CATEPTSGTYNEQFF.

With respect to this clonotype: Compared with germline, one end of the junction differs, possibly owing to a read error. This beta chain is off target for a library built for alpha chains, so its abundance means little. The chain links TRBV7-3 to TRBJ2-3; D unclear. The CDR3 runs to 14 residues. The germline gives CDR1 SGHTA, CDR2 FQGTGA. The CDR3 bases are TGTACCAGCAGCTTAATGGTTCAAACACATACGCAGTATTTT. Its translation: CTSSLMVQTHTQYF.

As concerns this clonotype: Little can be read into the size of this beta chain, an off-target read in a library designed for alpha chains. V and J are TRBV19 and TRBJ2-3, with TRBD2 identical over 11 bases. The V segment lost 5 bases and the J segment 4 bases; nucleotides outside the gene matches: 8. The CDR3 spans 16 residues. The germline CDR1 and CDR2 sequences are LNHDA and SQIVND (reference sequence). This CDR3 is CASSLLLAGGADTQYF. In DNA form, the CDR3 reads TGTGCCAGTAGTCTCCTTCTAGCGGGAGGAGCAGATACGCAGTATTTT.

Sample share makes this clonotype large (0.1 to 1%). This beta chain lies outside the target of a library built for alpha chains; its clone size means little. The CDR3 bases are TGTGCCAGCTCTCTTAGTGAGGGGAACACTGAAGCTTTCTTT. As protein: CASSLSEGNTEAFF. The chain combines TRBV18 with TRBJ1-1; D ambiguous. This CDR3 has 14 amino acids. Per the germline V gene, CDR1 is KGHSH and CDR2 is LQKENI. V was clipped by 6 bases and J by 1 base, with 12 bases between them.